Sequencing of this T cell receptor (beta chain) was carried out in a study of blood T cells in healthy people across ages. The study, taken as a whole, reports: Older age went with lower TCR beta diversity per million T cells, in a roughly linear way. Changes seen in expanded clonotypes were possibly confounded by donor CMV status left unknown.

The sample holds many counts of this clonotype. Its antigen is unidentified. With a J-beta primer mix and a sample-barcoded 5' primer, a second PCR ran roughly 7 to 11 cycles. TCRdb passed the 5' RACE reads through MiXCR, listing each CDR3 protein once. The sample records approximately 1.5 million distinct CDR3 sequences, roughly 32% being singletons. Per germline, CDR1 MDHEN and CDR2 SYDVKM. V gave up 10 bases and J gave up 0 bases; unmatched junction bases: 9. This CDR3 region has 14 residues. Sequencing used blood. The receptor comes from a woman aged 25 to 39 in good health. The J gene is TRBJ2-7, the V gene TRBV28, with 7 bases lining up with TRBD2. The CDR3 loop reads CATDSGPSSYEQYF. The CDR3 nucleotides read TGTGCCACCGATAGCGGGCCCAGCTCCTACGAGCAGTACTTC.